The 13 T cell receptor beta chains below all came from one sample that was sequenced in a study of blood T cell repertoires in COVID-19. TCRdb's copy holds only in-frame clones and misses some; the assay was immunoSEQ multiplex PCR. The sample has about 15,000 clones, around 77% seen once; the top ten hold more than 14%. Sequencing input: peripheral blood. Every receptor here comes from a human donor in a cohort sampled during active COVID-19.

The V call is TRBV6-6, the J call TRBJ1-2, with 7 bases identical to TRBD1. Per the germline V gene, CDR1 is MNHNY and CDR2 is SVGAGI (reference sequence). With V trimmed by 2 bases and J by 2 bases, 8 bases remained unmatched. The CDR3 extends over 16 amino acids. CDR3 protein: CASSYHRQGDNYGYTF. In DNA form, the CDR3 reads TGTGCCAGCAGTTACCACAGACAGGGAGACAACTATGGCTACACCTTC.

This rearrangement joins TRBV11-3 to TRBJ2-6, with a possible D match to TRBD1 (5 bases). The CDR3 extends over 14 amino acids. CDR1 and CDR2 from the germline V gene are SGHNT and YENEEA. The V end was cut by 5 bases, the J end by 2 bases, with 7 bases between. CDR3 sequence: CASSPTAGANVLTF. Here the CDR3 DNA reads TGTGCCAGCAGCCCGACAGCTGGGGCCAACGTCCTGACTTTC.

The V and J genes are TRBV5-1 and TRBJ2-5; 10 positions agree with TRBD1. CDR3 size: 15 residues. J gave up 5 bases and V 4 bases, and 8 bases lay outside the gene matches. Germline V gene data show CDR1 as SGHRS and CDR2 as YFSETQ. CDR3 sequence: CASSPRDRGRETQYF. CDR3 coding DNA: TGCGCCAGCAGCCCCCGGGACAGGGGTAGGGAGACCCAGTACTTC.

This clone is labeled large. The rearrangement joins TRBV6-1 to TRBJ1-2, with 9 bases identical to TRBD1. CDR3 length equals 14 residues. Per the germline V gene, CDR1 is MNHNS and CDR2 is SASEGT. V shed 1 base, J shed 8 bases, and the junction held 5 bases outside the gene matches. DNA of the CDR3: TGTGCCAGCAGTGAAGAAGGGACAGGGAAAGGCTACACCTTC. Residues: CASSEEGTGKGYTF.

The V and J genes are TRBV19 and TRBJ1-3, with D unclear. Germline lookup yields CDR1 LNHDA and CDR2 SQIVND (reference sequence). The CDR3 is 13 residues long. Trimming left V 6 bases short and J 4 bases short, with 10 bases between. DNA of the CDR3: TGTGCCAGTAGCACGCGACTAGGAAACACCATATATTTT. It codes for CASSTRLGNTIYF.

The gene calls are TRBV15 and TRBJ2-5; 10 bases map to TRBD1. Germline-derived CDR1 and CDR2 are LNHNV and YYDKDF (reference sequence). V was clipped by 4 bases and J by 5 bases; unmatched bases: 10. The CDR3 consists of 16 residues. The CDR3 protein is CATSKPGQGNGETQYF. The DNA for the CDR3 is TGTGCCACCAGCAAACCGGGACAGGGGAATGGTGAGACCCAGTACTTC. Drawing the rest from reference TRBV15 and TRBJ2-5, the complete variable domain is DAMVIQNPRYQVTQFGKPVTLSCSQTLNHNVMYWYQQKSSQAPKLLFHYYDKDFNNEADTPDNFQSRRPNTSFCFLDIRSPGLGDTAMYLCATSKPGQGNGETQYFGPGTRLLVL.

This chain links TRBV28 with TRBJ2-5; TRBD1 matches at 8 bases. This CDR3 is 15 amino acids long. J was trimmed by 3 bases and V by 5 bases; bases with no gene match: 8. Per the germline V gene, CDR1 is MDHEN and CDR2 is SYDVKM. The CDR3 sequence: CASSPGTGSEETQYF. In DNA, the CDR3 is TGTGCCAGCAGTCCCGGGACAGGATCGGAAGAGACCCAGTACTTC.

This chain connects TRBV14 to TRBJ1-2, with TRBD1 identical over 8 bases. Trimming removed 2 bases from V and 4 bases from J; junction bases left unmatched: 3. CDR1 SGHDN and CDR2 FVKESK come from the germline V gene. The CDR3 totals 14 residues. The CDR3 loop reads CASSQRQGPYGYTF. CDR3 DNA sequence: TGTGCCAGCAGCCAAAGACAGGGGCCCTATGGCTACACCTTC.

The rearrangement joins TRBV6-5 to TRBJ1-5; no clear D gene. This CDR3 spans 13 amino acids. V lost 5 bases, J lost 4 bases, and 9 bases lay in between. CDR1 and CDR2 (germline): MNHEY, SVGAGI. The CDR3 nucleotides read TGTGCCAGCAGTAACAACAGAAATCAGCCCCAGCATTTT. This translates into CASSNNRNQPQHF.

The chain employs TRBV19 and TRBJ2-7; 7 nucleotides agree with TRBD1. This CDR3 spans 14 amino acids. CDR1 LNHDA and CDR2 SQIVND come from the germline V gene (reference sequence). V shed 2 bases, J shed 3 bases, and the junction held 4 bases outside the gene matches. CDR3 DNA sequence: TGTGCCAGTAGTATAAGCCAGGGGGACTACGAGCAGTACTTC. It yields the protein CASSISQGDYEQYF.

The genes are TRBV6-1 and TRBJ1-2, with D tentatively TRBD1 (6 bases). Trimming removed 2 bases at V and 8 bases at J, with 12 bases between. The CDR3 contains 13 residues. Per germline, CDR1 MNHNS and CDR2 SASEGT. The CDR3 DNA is TGTGCCAGCAGTGAACTCTGGGGGCAAGGCTACACCTTC. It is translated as CASSELWGQGYTF.

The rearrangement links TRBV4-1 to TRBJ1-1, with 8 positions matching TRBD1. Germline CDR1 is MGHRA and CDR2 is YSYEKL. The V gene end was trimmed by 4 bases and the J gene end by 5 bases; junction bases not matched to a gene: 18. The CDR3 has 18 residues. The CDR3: CASSPVNVRGLDWTEAFF. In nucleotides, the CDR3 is TGCGCCAGCAGCCCCGTGAACGTCAGGGGGCTCGATTGGACTGAAGCTTTCTTT.

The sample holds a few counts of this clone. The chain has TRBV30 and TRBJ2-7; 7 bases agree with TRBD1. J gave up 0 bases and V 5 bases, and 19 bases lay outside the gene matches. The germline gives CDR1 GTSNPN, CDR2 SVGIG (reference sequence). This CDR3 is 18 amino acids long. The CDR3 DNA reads TGTGCCTGGGGCAGAGACCTTTCCGGGACAGCGGACTCCTACGAGCAGTACTTC. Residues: CAWGRDLSGTADSYEQYF.